Sequencing of this TCR beta chain was carried out in a study of shared clonotypes between healthy human individuals. The CDR3 runs 15 residues. Trimming took 4 bases from V and 3 from J, leaving 13 bases between them. Germline V lookup: CDR1 LNHDA, CDR2 SQIVND (reference sequence). Measured with immunoSEQ multiplex PCR; TCRdb has only the in-frame clones, and not every one. The repertoire holds about 2,500,000 clones, with more than 90% as singletons. The sequenced sample consisted of naive CD4+ T cells sorted from blood. Subset noted: CD45RA+ positively selected. This TCR was recovered from a man in his late teens or twenties in good health. This chain links TRBV19 with TRBJ2-1; perhaps TRBD2 as D (6 bases). This CDR3 reads CASSRAGANYNEQFF. In DNA form, the CDR3 reads TGTGCCAGTAGTAGAGCGGGTGCTAACTACAATGAGCAGTTCTTC.